Listed below are T cell receptor beta chains from one sample, sequenced in a study of T cell changes during pregnancy in multiple sclerosis. Clones were sequenced by immunoSEQ multiplex PCR, and TCRdb holds only the in-frame ones, with some missing. The table records tens of thousands of clones, 92% of them present only once. The starting material was peripheral blood, obtained in the first trimester of pregnancy. Receptors were obtained from a female donor with multiple sclerosis, enrolled in a pregnancy study. Both conserved end residues are trimmed from each CDR3. The order of the fields is V gene, CDR3 length, J gene, CDR3 protein.

V gene: TRBV5-5; CDR3 length: 12; J gene: TRBJ2-3; CDR3 protein: ASSLGHLTDTQY
V gene: TRBV4-3; CDR3 length: 10; J gene: TRBJ2-2; CDR3 protein: ASSPGAGELF
V gene: TRBV7-2; CDR3 length: 13; J gene: TRBJ1-5; CDR3 protein: ASSGQVFSNQPQH
V gene: TRBV6-1; CDR3 length: 12; J gene: TRBJ2-7; CDR3 protein: ASSVGLGGSEQY
V gene: TRBV27; CDR3 length: 13; J gene: TRBJ2-7; CDR3 protein: ASSLASHNSYEQY
V gene: TRBV7-6; CDR3 length: 13; J gene: TRBJ2-5; CDR3 protein: ASGREGTGQETQY
V gene: TRBV7-8; CDR3 length: 16; J gene: TRBJ2-6; CDR3 protein: ASSLRRGLLSGANVLT
V gene: TRBV5-4; CDR3 length: 14; J gene: TRBJ1-1; CDR3 protein: ASSPGGPGGNTEAF
V gene: TRBV30; CDR3 length: 13; J gene: TRBJ1-1; CDR3 protein: AWTTWGGMRTEAF
V gene: TRBV28; CDR3 length: 12; J gene: TRBJ1-2; CDR3 protein: ASSLPSRGDGYT
V gene: TRBV28; CDR3 length: 13; J gene: TRBJ2-7; CDR3 protein: ASRGLAGGTYEQY
V gene: TRBV28; CDR3 length: 12; J gene: TRBJ2-7; CDR3 protein: ASSYPEGTYEQY
V gene: TRBV10-3; CDR3 length: 16; J gene: TRBJ1-5; CDR3 protein: AISEAGWGGINNQPQH
V gene: TRBV28; CDR3 length: 12; J gene: TRBJ1-2; CDR3 protein: ASSLTGNNYGYT
V gene: TRBV2; CDR3 length: 12; J gene: TRBJ2-7; CDR3 protein: ASMLEAGSYEQY
V gene: TRBV7-9; CDR3 length: 13; J gene: TRBJ2-7; CDR3 protein: ASSSYTENMYEQY
V gene: TRBV19; CDR3 length: 13; J gene: TRBJ2-1; CDR3 protein: ASSTKSRDYNEQF
V gene: TRBV27; CDR3 length: 13; J gene: TRBJ1-1; CDR3 protein: ASSLTGVANTEAF
V gene: TRBV29-1; CDR3 length: 9; J gene: TRBJ2-3; CDR3 protein: SHRYTDTQY
V gene: TRBV19; CDR3 length: 14; J gene: TRBJ1-1; CDR3 protein: ASSKGLDEGNTEAF
V gene: TRBV6-6; CDR3 length: 14; J gene: TRBJ2-3; CDR3 protein: ASSYKGTGRPDTQY
V gene: TRBV7-2; CDR3 length: 13; J gene: TRBJ2-2; CDR3 protein: ASSRTPGNTGELF